This T cell receptor (beta chain) came from a study of cytomegalovirus exposure and HLA in healthy donors (dated by TCRdb to 2017 to 2019). Regarding the study in general: In an earlier analysis of 587 of the donors, 276 Gb of sequence data and 117 million unique TCR beta sequences from about 180 million T cells were reported. An early release covering roughly 640 HLA-typed donors comprised 250 to 350 gigabases of sequencing data and around 85 million unique TCR sequences. Of the approximately 400 genotyped donors, approximately 81% were placed in the genetic ancestry cluster associated with self-reported Caucasian donors. The aim of the study was to test whether cataloging public T cell receptors could identify signatures of past pathogen exposure. The T cell repertoires of around 670 subjects were profiled by immunosequencing and related to cytomegalovirus serostatus. Along with the approximately 700-subject first cohort, a separate validation cohort of around 110 different subjects was used. High-throughput TCR immunosequencing, statistical association of individual TCRs with disease status, and machine learning were combined to predict cytomegalovirus infection status. A later analysis re-examined previously published TCR beta repertoires from just over 650 donors and added high-resolution HLA genotyping to investigate patterns of TCR occurrence. In the later analysis, no new phenotypic data were used to find candidate immune exposures; instead, reliance was placed on TCR beta sequences and their occurrence across donors. In an earlier analysis of a few hundred of the donors, high-throughput TCR beta sequencing was used to judge whether each TCR beta V gene segment behaved as functional or pseudogenic. Donor age, sex, ethnicity and CMV serostatus were compiled together with the repertoire data. A later genetic analysis used genome-wide SNP genotypes for about 60% of the 666 donors, treating that subset as a discovery cohort. All discovery cohort repertoires had been generated on a single sequencing platform. HLA typing included class I and class II loci at four-digit resolution. Typing coverage varied by locus: roughly 629-640 donors for A, B, C, DRB1 and DQB1; under 550 for DQA1; 606 for DPA1; around 450 for DPB1. About five DR-DQ haplotypes were treated as single units for association and clustering because of strong linkage in the cohort. On average, about 200,000 unique TCR beta nucleotide sequences were sequenced per donor among more than 350 genotyped donors of the cohort, with around 19% of those sequences being non-productive. General findings and caveats noted by the study authors: Because HLA typing was unavailable for some donors at each locus, only the typed subset was used in association tests. A cluster of highly shared sequence variants was judged likely to be a technical artifact of the sequencing pipeline. A further reported finding was that TCR beta sequences accurately predicted the HLA-A and HLA-B alleles for most subjects in the first cohort. Because counts were too low, approximately 15 rarely observed V segments, including chromosome 9 orphons, were excluded from the earlier analysis of a few hundred of the donors. Some IMGT-functional V segments, including TRBV6-2 and TRBV6-3, could not be told apart with the 87-base-pair reads, so those segments were excluded. When HLA alleles, especially DR and DQ, strongly co-occurred, attributing TCR associations to individual alleles was difficult. A total of about 180 TCR beta chains were listed by the study as associated with cytomegalovirus. Compared with the 666-donor mean, donors in an Asian-associated ancestry cluster had fewer N-insertions in productive TCRs, according to a later genetic analysis. The cohort was sequenced for TCR beta chains only, and without alpha or paired-chain data the features that could be detected were limited. In a later analysis, about 17,000 TCR beta sequences were associated with specific HLA alleles at a false discovery rate of 0.05. The presence/absence analyses assumed that sequencing depth was roughly uniform across donors, and that assumption may not be true. Most TCR sequences were seen in very few donors, while some public TCRs were found in many individuals. In a later analysis, several top co-occurrence clusters were reported to appear linked to parvovirus B19, influenza, CMV and Epstein-Barr virus. The classifier was reported to diagnose cytomegalovirus status with high specificity and sensitivity in both the original and validation cohorts. Most CMV-associated TCR beta chains appeared to be HLA-restricted in a later analysis, and the HLA associations seemed to be driven largely by CMV exposure. A few of the identified cytomegalovirus-associated TCR beta chains were confirmed in vitro to be specific for cytomegalovirus antigens. It was suggested by the authors that the approach could potentially be generalized to other disease states and immunological phenotypes. In a later analysis, HLA-associated TCR beta chains were found to be more clonally expanded and to have lower generation probabilities than equally common non-associated chains. CMV serostatus was the only immune exposure information available for the cohort. Correlated functional status among segregating V segments might be attributable to linkage disequilibrium, but an unknown experimental factor could not be ruled out. An association between a missense DCLRE1C variant and V-gene and J-gene trimming of TCR beta chains was found in a later genetic analysis and replicated in an independent cohort. According to a later analysis, TCR association rates differed among HLA loci, with DRB1 alleles showing the most associated TCRs and HLA-C alleles showing the fewest. In an earlier analysis of fewer than 750 of the donors, most TCR beta V segments were observed in productive rearrangements about 87% or about 30% of the time, broadly matching IMGT annotations.

The cohort was made up of 500 to 800 healthy bone marrow donors. All cohort members were sampled while nominally healthy, although unrecorded immune exposures were likely present. The donor tested CMV seronegative, placing the donor among the 350 to 400 seronegative members of the cohort. Every donor gave a peripheral blood sample, and the peripheral blood mononuclear cells from that sample were used for TCR beta sequencing. The Qiagen DNeasy Blood Extraction Kit was used to extract genomic DNA from the blood cell samples. To note about this clone: The clone's antigen remains unknown. Base qualities are not provided; no much larger clone lies one nucleotide away.

Libraries were made using the immunoSEQ multiplex PCR assay. For the multiplex PCR, a mixture combining 60 forward primers for TCR Vbeta segments and 13 reverse primers for TCR Jbeta segments was used. A multiplex PCR assay on genomic DNA amplified the CDR3 region of rearranged TCR beta genes. The amplified TCR beta libraries were sequenced on the Illumina HiSeq System as 87-base-pair reads. The original methods were these. A later analysis counted 65 million to 90 million unique TCR beta chains across the 550 to 800 repertoires, and 9 million to 14 million of these chains were shared by at least two donors. To remove PCR and sequencing errors, raw reads were error-corrected and collapsed into unique sequences using a nearest-neighbor algorithm that merged closely related sequences. To assign V, D and J gene segments, CDR3 sequences were aligned to IMGT reference sequences. For a sequence to be retained, a match of at least six nucleotides to both a V gene segment and a J gene segment was required. Rearrangements were classified as productive when the CDR3 lacked stop codons and remained in frame with V and J, and all other rearrangements were classified as non-productive. Following IMGT convention, CDR3 was defined as the stretch from the second conserved V-encoded cysteine to the conserved J-encoded phenylalanine. The earlier analysis of a few hundred of the donors excluded sequences that lacked an unambiguous match to a single V gene segment. In an earlier analysis of about 590 of the donors, a V segment was called functional when productive rearrangements were above 56.7%, and segregating when the standard deviation between donors exceeded 5%. A statistical classification framework was built for diagnosing cytomegalovirus status from the catalog of TCR beta chain sequences. In a later analysis, TCR nucleotide sequences were compared against IMGT/GENE-DB human TR gene sequences so that V and J genes could be assigned. In a later analysis, CDR3 sequences and most-parsimonious VDJ recombination scenarios were assigned using the TCRdist pipeline. In a later analysis, each TCR beta chain was defined by its CDR3 amino acid sequence together with its V-gene family, and reads lacking a unique V-gene family were excluded. In a later analysis, 450 to 600 highly shared, low-generation-probability nucleotide sequences were removed to address suspected cross-contamination and a sequencing artifact. In a later analysis, a clonal expansion index for each public chain was calculated from normalized within-repertoire ranks of inferred template counts. In a later analysis, generation probabilities were computed using a VDJ recombination model fitted to out-of-frame rearrangements, and the results were checked against IGoR. In a later analysis, hypergeometric tests were used to score TCR-TCR, TCR-HLA and TCR-CMV co-occurrence, with a repertoire-size bias correction applied to TCR pairs. In a later analysis, false discovery rates were estimated by permuting HLA or CMV assignments 20 times. A later analysis grouped co-occurring TCRs with DBSCAN, adding TCRdist sequence similarity when clustering within HLA-allele-positive subsets. Co-occurrence clustering excluded repertoires with fewer than 30,000 or more than 120,000 public chains, plus five with anomalous nucleotide sharing. TCRdb holds this immuneACCESS table with in-frame rearrangements only. Some clones are missing; in checked studies, unresolved V genes explain under half, and the rest has no known cause. That table gives V, J and clone size, and the DNA gave D and trimming. A total of 150,000 to 200,000 clones appear in this sample, 75% to 85% of them only once. The biggest ten clones account for 0.65% of the sample.

Inclusive of the bounding cysteine and phenylalanine, the CDR3 is 16 residues long. The read is trimmed to its CDR3 DNA, 48 bases read in frame from base 1. The germline V gene (reference sequence) gives CDR1 as SEHNR and CDR2 as FQNEAQ. Trimming takes 5 bases off V and 0 bases off J; junction bases not matched to a gene: 4. The sequence derives from a boy aged 5-17 years in good health and CMV-seronegative. The sample comprised PBMCs. In this chain, TRBV7-9 is recombined with TRBJ2-1, with 10 bases in between that match TRBD2. CDR3 region: CASSPIAGGSYNEQFF. The nucleotides read TGTGCCAGCAGCCCCATAGCGGGAGGCTCCTACAATGAGCAGTTCTTC. The CDR3 plus the reference TRBV7-9 and TRBJ2-1 genes for the other parts give the full variable domain: DTGVSQNPRHKITKRGQNVTFRCDPISEHNRLYWYRQTLGQGPEFLTYFQNEAQLEKSRLLSDRFSAERPKGSFSTLEIQRTEQGDSAMYLCASSPIAGGSYNEQFFGPGTRLTVL.